The next 10 T cell receptor beta chains were all read from a single sample in a study of siplizumab effects on memory and regulatory T cells. TCRdb's table, derived via immunoSEQ multiplex PCR, lists solely in-frame clones and lacks some. The sample comprises more than 50,000 clones, approximately 95% of which are singletons, and less than 45% rests with the top ten. Sample: CD8+ T cells sorted from blood. These receptor sequences come from a human donor in good health.

The chain is built from TRBV6-1 and TRBJ1-1; D possibly corresponds to TRBD1 (6 bases). Trimming stripped 3 bases from V and 2 bases from J, with 10 bases between. This CDR3 region has 14 residues. CDR1 MNHNS and CDR2 SASEGT come from the germline V gene. DNA of the CDR3: TGTGCCAGCAGTGACTGGGACACCAACACTGAAGCTTTCTTT. Protein sequence: CASSDWDTNTEAFF.

The chain joins TRBV25-1 to TRBJ2-1; D unclear. Per the germline V gene, CDR1 is MGHDK and CDR2 is SYGVNS. The CDR3 spans 13 residues. Trimming left V 6 bases short and J 0 bases short, with 6 bases between. The CDR3 sequence: CASRGSSYNEQFF. For the CDR3, the DNA is TGTGCCAGCAGAGGAAGCTCCTACAATGAGCAGTTCTTC.

This clone was recorded once. The chain joins TRBV29-1 to TRBJ2-5, with no clear D. CDR3 length: 14 amino acids. Trimming removed 2 bases at V and 4 bases at J, with 14 bases between. Germline-derived CDR1 and CDR2 are SQVTM and ANQGSEA. For the CDR3, the DNA is TGCAGCGTTGAAATTCTCCAAGTCGGAGAGACCCAGTACTTC. Translation gives CSVEILQVGETQYF.

This chain joins TRBV2 and TRBJ2-7; 10 bases are shared with TRBD2. CDR3 size: 15 residues. With 2 bases clipped from V and 3 bases from J, the junction kept 4 bases outside the gene matches. CDR1 and CDR2 from the germline V gene are SNHLY and FYNNEI. The CDR3 protein is CASSESASGSYEQYF. In nucleotides, the CDR3 is TGTGCCAGCAGTGAATCGGCTAGCGGGAGCTACGAGCAGTACTTC.

The chain couples TRBV9 to TRBJ1-2; no clear D. V was trimmed by 0 bases and J by 2 bases, leaving 11 bases between them. Germline CDR1 reads SGDLS; CDR2 reads YYNGEE. The CDR3 sequence is 15 residues long. The CDR3 sequence is CASSVVGAANYGYTF. CDR3 nucleotide sequence: TGTGCCAGCAGCGTAGTGGGAGCGGCGAACTATGGCTACACCTTC.

The genes are TRBV5-6 and TRBJ2-7; D might be TRBD2 (6 bases). This CDR3 spans 14 amino acids. Germline V lookup: CDR1 SGHDT, CDR2 YYEEEE. Deletions cut 0 bases from V and 4 bases from J, with 11 bases between. This chain's CDR3 is CASSLAGLPYEQYF. The CDR3 DNA sequence: TGTGCCAGCAGCTTGGCCGGACTACCATACGAGCAGTACTTC. The full variable domain, rest sourced from reference TRBV5-6 and TRBJ2-7, is DAGVTQSPTHLIKTRGQQVTLRCSPKSGHDTVSWYQQALGQGPQFIFQYYEEEERQRGNFPDRFSGHQFPNYSSELNVNALLLGDSALYLCASSLAGLPYEQYFGPGTRLTVT.

The chain couples TRBV14 to TRBJ2-1; 9 bases are a match to TRBD2. In germline, CDR1 is SGHDN, CDR2 FVKESK. V lost 1 base and J lost 6; bases outside the gene matches: 4. The CDR3 length is 15 residues. The CDR3: CASSQVAGAGNEQFF. Here the CDR3 DNA reads TGTGCCAGCAGCCAAGTAGCGGGAGCCGGCAATGAGCAGTTCTTC.

The chain employs TRBV14 and TRBJ1-1; D is undetermined. V was trimmed by 4 bases and J by 3 bases, leaving 12 bases between them. The germline V gene encodes CDR1 SGHDN and CDR2 FVKESK. The CDR3 spans 14 residues. CDR3 in DNA: TGTGCCAGCAGCCCCTTCGGTGGGCACACTGAAGCTTTCTTT. This translates into CASSPFGGHTEAFF.

This clone was observed a single time. The V and J genes are TRBV5-4 and TRBJ1-3; tentative D call: TRBD1 (6 bases). The CDR3 length is 15 residues. The V end lost 2 bases, the J end lost 0 bases, and 9 bases lay between the germline ends. Germline V gene lookup returns CDR1 SGHNT and CDR2 YYREEE (reference sequence). CDR3 loop: CASSFDRTSGNTIYF. The CDR3 DNA sequence: TGTGCCAGCAGCTTCGACAGGACCTCTGGAAACACCATATATTTT. The full variable domain, its missing parts supplied by reference TRBV5-4 and TRBJ1-3, is ETGVTQSPTHLIKTRGQQVTLRCSSQSGHNTVSWYQQALGQGPQFIFQYYREEENGRGNFPPRFSGLQFPNYSSELNVNALELDDSALYLCASSFDRTSGNTIYFGEGSWLTVV.

The chain carries TRBV4-2 and TRBJ2-2, with a possible D match to TRBD1 (6 bases). The CDR3 has 17 amino acids. V lost 0 bases and J lost 1, with 12 bases in between. Germline values: CDR1 LGHNA, CDR2 YNFKEQ. The CDR3 region is CASSQDPGQRNTGELFF. CDR3 sequence (DNA): TGTGCCAGCAGCCAAGATCCGGGACAAAGGAACACCGGGGAGCTGTTTTTT.